Detailed here is one TCR beta chain. The antigen is not known. The sample comes from a study of CD8 T cells in ankylosing spondylitis. V lost 5 bases and J 3 bases, leaving 20 bases between the germline ends. Germline CDR1 is MGHRA and CDR2 is YSYEKL. The CDR3 runs to 17 residues. Via MiXCR, TCRdb re-called the 5' RACE reads, giving one row per CDR3 protein. The table includes around 340,000 distinct CDR3 sequences, 14% to 15% detected once. Findings and caveats of the study: Reported data indicate significant enrichment of disease-linked clones within matched ankylosing spondylitis synovial fluid. Within peripheral blood, clones linked to disease were CD8+ and relatively rare.

The V and J genes are TRBV4-1 and TRBJ1-5; D may be TRBD1 (5 bases). The sequence was obtained from a male donor with ankylosing spondylitis or in good health (not recorded which). The sequencing sample was made of blood, either unsorted or a sorted T cell fraction (not recorded which). The CDR3 DNA reads TGCGCCAGCAGCTTAAGGAACCCCGGAGGGGACAATCAGCCCCAGCATTTT. As protein: CASSLRNPGGDNQPQHF.